The source of this T cell receptor (beta chain) is a study of OX40 agonist ivuxolimab in advanced cancers. Whole-study findings and limits: Averaged across samples, CD8+ T cells carried more expanded clones than CD4+ did. Partly responding patients at 0.1-3.0 mg/kg showed some of the smallest clonal expansion.

Germline V lookup: CDR1 MNHEY, CDR2 SMNVEV (reference sequence). This CDR3 has 14 residues. The J segment lost 3 bases and the V segment lost 7 bases, leaving 5 bases of the junction unmatched. The protocol was immunoSEQ multiplex PCR, while the TCRdb copy is restricted to in-frame clones and leaves out a portion. This sample has around 64,000 clones; approximately 91% occur once, and the top ten carry approximately 15%. To note about this clone: Its antigen is currently unknown.

The TCR was taken from an adult with an advanced solid tumor such as melanoma, head and neck, liver or kidney cancer. The chain couples TRBV27 to TRBJ2-7; 11 nucleotides agree with TRBD2. The material was CD4+ or CD8+ T cells sorted from blood, obtained in a trial of the OX40 agonist ivuxolimab. Here the CDR3 DNA reads TGTGCCAGCACTCCTAGCGGGAGGATCTACGAGCAGTACTTC. Protein: CASTPSGRIYEQYF.